These T cell receptor beta chains were read from a single sample in a study of blood T cell repertoires in COVID-19. Sequenced by immunoSEQ multiplex PCR; TCRdb stores in-frame clones only, minus some. This table holds 200,000 to 300,000 clones, around 85% found once. Sequencing was done on a sample of peripheral blood. All receptors derive from an elderly woman with acute or convalescent COVID-19. The conserved cysteine and the conserved F or W are not part of the CDR3 here.

V: TRBV6-5
J: TRBJ1-5
CDR3: ASSYATGDPNQPQH

V: TRBV19
J: TRBJ1-6
CDR3: ATATVINSPLH

V: TRBV5-6
J: TRBJ2-1
CDR3: ASSFYQGSNEQF

V: TRBV19
J: TRBJ1-5
CDR3: ASHWGGTGTSQPQH

V: TRBV2
J: TRBJ1-4
CDR3: ASKAGFATNEKLF

V: TRBV6-1
J: TRBJ1-3
CDR3: ASSVRGDYSGNTIY

V: TRBV28
J: TRBJ1-3
CDR3: ASTRGSGNTIY

V: TRBV19
J: TRBJ1-5
CDR3: ASSPLDGSNQPQH

V: TRBV28
J: TRBJ1-5
CDR3: ASSRDRHNQPQH

V: TRBV20-1
J: TRBJ1-1
CDR3: SALPGAQAF

V: TRBV6-5
J: TRBJ2-7
CDR3: ASSRGQGVAYEQY

V: TRBV6-5
J: TRBJ1-6
CDR3: ASSSQGALNSPLH

V: TRBV7-9
J: TRBJ1-1
CDR3: ASSFTGLANTEAF

V: TRBV19
J: TRBJ1-1
CDR3: ASSHNGQGGTEAF

V: TRBV11-2
J: TRBJ1-5
CDR3: ASSLAAPTGGKNQPQH

V: TRBV14
J: TRBJ2-3
CDR3: ASSVEDTQY

V: TRBV28
J: TRBJ2-1
CDR3: ASSLGYLPGGEQF

V: TRBV12-3/TRBV12-4
J: TRBJ2-7
CDR3: ASSLGGPDEQY

V: TRBV27
J: TRBJ2-4
CDR3: ASSPGTALAKNIQY

V: TRBV6-5
J: TRBJ1-1
CDR3: ASSRGGNTEAF

V: TRBV3-1/TRBV3-2
J: TRBJ1-2
CDR3: ASSRGGIGYT

V: TRBV6-5
J: TRBJ1-3
CDR3: ASSYPSGVSGNTIY

V: TRBV7-2
J: TRBJ2-1
CDR3: ASSSEVGRGGREQF

V: TRBV28
J: TRBJ1-2
CDR3: ASLPPGQGMDGYT

V: TRBV7-9
J: TRBJ2-1
CDR3: ASSFVERGGSNEQF

V: TRBV7-2
J: TRBJ2-4
CDR3: ASSPRTGRLSKNIQY

V: TRBV5-4
J: TRBJ2-4
CDR3: ASRSGGELAKNIQY

V: TRBV24-1
J: TRBJ2-5
CDR3: ATSDSPGVAGYQETQY

V: TRBV2
J: TRBJ2-7
CDR3: ASKTDRVDTYEQY

V: TRBV2
J: TRBJ2-3
CDR3: ATDRGWADTQY

V: TRBV28
J: TRBJ1-2
CDR3: ASSLGQGALYT